This T cell receptor (beta chain) was found in a study of shared clonotypes between healthy human individuals. The CDR3 contains 14 residues. The trim removed 4 bases at V and 5 bases at J, leaving 2 bases unmatched. Germline CDR1 SGHRS, CDR2 YFSETQ. Notes on the study in general: A generally larger estimated richness was seen in naive subsets than in memory subsets. It was observed that roughly 5.4% of naive CD4 clonotypes were shared across a handful of donors.

TCRdb's table, derived via immunoSEQ multiplex PCR, lists solely in-frame clones and lacks some. Here the sample spans about 340,000 clones, over 70% being singletons. On this clone: Its cognate antigen is unknown.

The V and J genes are TRBV5-1 and TRBJ2-1; 11 positions match TRBD2. The TCR was taken from a man in his thirties or forties in good health. Input material: memory CD4+ T cells sorted from blood. Specified subset: CD45RA-negative fraction. CDR3 region: CASSMTSGNNEQFF. CDR3 in DNA: TGCGCCAGCAGCATGACTAGCGGGAACAATGAGCAGTTCTTC.